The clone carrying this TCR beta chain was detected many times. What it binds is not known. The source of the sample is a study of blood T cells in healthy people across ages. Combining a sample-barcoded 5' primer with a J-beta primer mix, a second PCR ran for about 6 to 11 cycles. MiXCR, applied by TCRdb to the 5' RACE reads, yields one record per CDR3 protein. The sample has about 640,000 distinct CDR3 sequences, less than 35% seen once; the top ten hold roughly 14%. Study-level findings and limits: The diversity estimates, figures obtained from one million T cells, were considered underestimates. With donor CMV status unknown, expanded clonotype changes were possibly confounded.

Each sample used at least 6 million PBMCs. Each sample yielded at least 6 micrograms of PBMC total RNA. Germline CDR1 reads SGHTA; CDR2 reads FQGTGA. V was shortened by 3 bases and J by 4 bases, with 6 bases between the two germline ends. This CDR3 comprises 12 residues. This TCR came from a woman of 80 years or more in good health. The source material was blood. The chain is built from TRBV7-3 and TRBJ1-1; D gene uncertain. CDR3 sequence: CASSFRVTEAFF. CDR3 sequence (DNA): TGTGCCAGCAGCTTCAGAGTCACTGAAGCTTTCTTT.